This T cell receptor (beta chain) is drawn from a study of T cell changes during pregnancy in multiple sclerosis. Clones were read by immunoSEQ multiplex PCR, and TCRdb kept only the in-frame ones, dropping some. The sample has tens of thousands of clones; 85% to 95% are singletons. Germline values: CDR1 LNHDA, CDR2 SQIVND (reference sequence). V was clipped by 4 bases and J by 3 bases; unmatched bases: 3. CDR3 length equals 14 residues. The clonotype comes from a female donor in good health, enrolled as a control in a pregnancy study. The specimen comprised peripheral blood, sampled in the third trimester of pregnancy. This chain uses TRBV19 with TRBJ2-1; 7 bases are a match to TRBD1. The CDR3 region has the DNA TGTGCCAGTAGTACCAGGGACAGCTACAATGAGCAGTTCTTC. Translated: CASSTRDSYNEQFF.